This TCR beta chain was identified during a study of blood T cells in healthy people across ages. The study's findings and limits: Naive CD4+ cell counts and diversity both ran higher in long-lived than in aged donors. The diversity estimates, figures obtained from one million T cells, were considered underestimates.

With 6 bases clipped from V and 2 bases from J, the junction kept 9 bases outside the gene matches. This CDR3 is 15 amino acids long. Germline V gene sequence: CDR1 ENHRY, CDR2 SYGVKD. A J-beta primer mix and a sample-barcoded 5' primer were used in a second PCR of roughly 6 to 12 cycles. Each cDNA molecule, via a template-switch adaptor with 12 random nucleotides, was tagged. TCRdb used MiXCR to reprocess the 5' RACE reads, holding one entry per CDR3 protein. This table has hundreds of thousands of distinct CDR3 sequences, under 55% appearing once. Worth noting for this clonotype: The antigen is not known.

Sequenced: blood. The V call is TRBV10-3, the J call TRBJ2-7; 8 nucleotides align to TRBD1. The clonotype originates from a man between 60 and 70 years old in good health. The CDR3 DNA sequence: TGTGCCATCAGGGAAATGGACAGGGAGGCCTACGAGCAGTACTTC. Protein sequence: CAIREMDREAYEQYF.